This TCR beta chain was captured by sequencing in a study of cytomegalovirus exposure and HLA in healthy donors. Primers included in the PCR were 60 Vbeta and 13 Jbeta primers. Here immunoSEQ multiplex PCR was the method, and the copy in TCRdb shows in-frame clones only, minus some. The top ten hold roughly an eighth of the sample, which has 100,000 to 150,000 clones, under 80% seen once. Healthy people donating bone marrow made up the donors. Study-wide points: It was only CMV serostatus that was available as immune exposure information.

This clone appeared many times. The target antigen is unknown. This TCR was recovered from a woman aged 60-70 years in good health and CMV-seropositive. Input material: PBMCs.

The CDR3: CASSLFGQGGYNEQFF. CDR3 nucleotide sequence: TGTGCCAGCAGTTTATTCGGACAGGGGGGCTACAATGAGCAGTTCTTC. V and J are TRBV27 and TRBJ2-1; 10 positions match TRBD1. The CDR3 spans 16 residues. Trimming took 1 base from V and 3 from J; bases not matched to a gene: 3. Germline values: CDR1 MNHEY, CDR2 SMNVEV (reference sequence).